This entry lists 28 T cell receptor beta chains sequenced from one sample in a study of blood T cell repertoires in COVID-19. Assay: immunoSEQ multiplex PCR; the TCRdb copy retains only in-frame clones and omits some. The sample shows some 230,000 clones, more than 75% of them seen only once. The sample taken for sequencing was peripheral blood. Receptors originate from a man aged 35 to 55 with acute or convalescent COVID-19.

The table lists this clone with a count of one. The chain links TRBV19 to TRBJ2-2; perhaps TRBD2 as D (5 bases). CDR1 is LNHDA and CDR2 is SQIVND in the germline V gene (reference sequence). Trimming shortened V by 3 bases and J by 1 base, and 18 bases separated the two germline ends. The CDR3 contains 18 residues. CDR3 protein: CASSIAWGVPGNTGELFF. In DNA, the CDR3 is TGTGCCAGTAGTATCGCCTGGGGAGTTCCAGGGAACACCGGGGAGCTGTTTTTT.

The chain couples TRBV7-2 to TRBJ1-4; TRBD1 matches at 10 bases. There are 16 residues in the CDR3. V lost 5 bases, J lost 6 bases, and 9 bases stayed unmatched. Germline V gives CDR1 SGHTA, CDR2 FQGNSA. CDR3 sequence (DNA): TGTGCCAGCAGCCAAGGACAGGGGGGAGTATATGAAAAACTGTTTTTT. The encoded protein is CASSQGQGGVYEKLFF.

This chain joins TRBV5-1 and TRBJ2-7, with TRBD2 matching over 8 bases. V shed 2 bases and J 2 bases; nucleotides not matched to a gene: 9. CDR1 SGHRS and CDR2 YFSETQ come from the germline V gene. This CDR3 spans 16 amino acids. Written as DNA, the CDR3 is TGCGCCAGCAGCTTTAGGCGGGGGGCTCCCCCCTACGAGCAGTACTTC. Translation gives CASSFRRGAPPYEQYF.

The rearrangement uses TRBV2 and TRBJ2-3, with 10 bases identical to TRBD2. Germline V gene lookup returns CDR1 SNHLY and CDR2 FYNNEI. The CDR3 consists of 15 residues. With 4 bases clipped from V and 2 bases from J, the junction kept 3 bases outside the gene matches. CDR3 amino acids: CASSATSGTTDTQYF. The CDR3 DNA reads TGTGCCAGCAGTGCAACTAGCGGGACCACAGATACGCAGTATTTT.

The V and J genes are TRBV30 and TRBJ1-2; D unclear. Trimming cost V 0 bases and J 3 bases, with 8 bases left between them. The CDR3 totals 13 residues. The V gene's germline CDR1 is GTSNPN and CDR2 SVGIG (reference sequence). This CDR3 is CAWSVSDYYGYTF. The CDR3 DNA follows: TGTGCCTGGAGTGTATCAGATTACTATGGCTACACCTTC. The whole variable domain, filled in from reference TRBV30 and TRBJ1-2, reads SQTIHQWPATLVQPVGSPLSLECTVEGTSNPNLYWYRQAAGRGLQLLFYSVGIGQISSEVPQNLSASRPQDRQFILSSKKLLLSDSGFYLCAWSVSDYYGYTFGSGTRLTVV.

The chain has TRBV11-2 and TRBJ1-5; D possibly corresponds to TRBD1 (5 bases). Germline values: CDR1 SGHAT, CDR2 FQNNGV. The germline V and J ends were trimmed by 1 base and 2 bases, with 9 bases remaining between them. The CDR3 totals 15 residues. CDR3 bases: TGTGCCAGCAGCTTAGGTTCGACAGGCAATCAGCCCCAGCATTTT. This encodes CASSLGSTGNQPQHF.

The rearrangement links TRBV19 to TRBJ2-7; a possible D gene is TRBD1 (5 bases). CDR1 and CDR2 (germline): LNHDA, SQIVND (reference sequence). Trimming left V 3 bases short and J 7 bases short, with 22 bases between. The CDR3 runs 16 residues. DNA of the CDR3: TGTGCCAGTAGTATCAGGGCTGGATGGTCATCATCGGAGCAGTACTTC. It yields the protein CASSIRAGWSSSEQYF.

The chain uses TRBV14 and TRBJ1-2, with D possibly matching TRBD1 (6 bases). Trimming stripped 2 bases from V and 0 bases from J, with 16 bases between. CDR1 and CDR2 from the germline V gene are SGHDN and FVKESK. The CDR3 covers 17 residues. The CDR3 spells CASSQRTALSANYGYTF. Here the CDR3 DNA reads TGTGCCAGCAGCCAACGGACAGCCCTATCCGCTAACTATGGCTACACCTTC.

This chain uses TRBV30 with TRBJ1-4, with TRBD1 as a possible D gene (6 bases). Germline V gene lookup returns CDR1 GTSNPN and CDR2 SVGIG (reference sequence). V was shortened by 0 bases and J by 7 bases, with 15 bases between the two germline ends. The CDR3 sequence is 15 residues long. CDR3 coding DNA: TGTGCCTGGAGTGTCAGGCAGGGGATCGGTGAAAAACTGTTTTTT. This codes for CAWSVRQGIGEKLFF. Full variable domain (missing parts from reference TRBV30 and TRBJ1-4): SQTIHQWPATLVQPVGSPLSLECTVEGTSNPNLYWYRQAAGRGLQLLFYSVGIGQISSEVPQNLSASRPQDRQFILSSKKLLLSDSGFYLCAWSVRQGIGEKLFFGSGTQLSVL.

The rearrangement links TRBV7-2 to TRBJ1-6; 7 bases line up with TRBD1. The germline V gene has CDR1 SGHTA and CDR2 FQGNSA. This CDR3 contains 15 residues. V was clipped by 5 bases and J by 7 bases; unmatched bases: 8. As DNA, the CDR3 is TGTGCCAGCAGCCCAGGAGGGGGCCCCAATTCACCCCTCCACTTT. Amino acids: CASSPGGGPNSPLHF.

The chain employs TRBV5-1 and TRBJ2-5; 7 positions match TRBD1. J gave up 2 bases and V 4 bases, and 5 bases lay outside the gene matches. CDR1 and CDR2 (germline): SGHRS, YFSETQ. This CDR3 is built from 14 residues. The CDR3 DNA reads TGCGCCAGCAGCACCGGGACAGCGCAAGAGACCCAGTACTTC. It yields the protein CASSTGTAQETQYF.

This clone appeared a few times. V usage is TRBV4-1 and J usage is TRBJ1-1; TRBD1 aligns across 9 bases. The CDR3 runs to 13 residues. CDR1 and CDR2 (germline): MGHRA, YSYEKL. J gave up 6 bases and V 5 bases, and 4 bases lay outside the gene matches. The CDR3 bases are TGCGCCAGCAGCTTAGGGACAGGGTCTGAAGCTTTCTTT. Its protein product is CASSLGTGSEAFF.

The gene calls are TRBV7-8 and TRBJ2-2; TRBD1 matches at 8 bases. J lost 5 bases, V lost 1 base, and 6 bases had no gene match. The CDR3 spans 16 residues. Per germline, CDR1 SGHVS and CDR2 FQNEAQ. CDR3 DNA: TGTGCCAGCAGCTTAGGGGCAGGGGGCCGAACCGGGGAGCTGTTTTTT. Its translation: CASSLGAGGRTGELFF.

This chain joins TRBV7-9 and TRBJ1-1; the match to TRBD1 covers 8 bases. Trimming took 4 bases from V and 0 from J; bases not matched to a gene: 4. The germline gives CDR1 SEHNR, CDR2 FQNEAQ (reference sequence). The CDR3 loop spans 15 amino acids. The CDR3 bases are TGTGCCAGCAGCTCGAGGACAGGGATGAACACTGAAGCTTTCTTT. Protein: CASSSRTGMNTEAFF.

This rearrangement joins TRBV7-6 to TRBJ2-3; 9 bases align to TRBD1. Unmatched junction bases numbered 8, after V lost 4 bases and J lost 3 bases. The CDR3 length is 16 residues. Germline CDR1 and CDR2: SGHVS and FNYEAQ. In nucleotides, the CDR3 is TGTGCCAGCAGCTCACCGGGACAGGGTGGGACAGATACGCAGTATTTT. Translated: CASSSPGQGGTDTQYF.

V usage is TRBV4-2 and J usage is TRBJ2-5; D remains unclear. V was pared by 0 bases and J by 3 bases, with 8 bases between. Per the germline V gene, CDR1 is LGHNA and CDR2 is YNFKEQ. This CDR3 comprises 14 residues. The CDR3 sequence: CASSQDPRKETQYF. The CDR3 DNA reads as TGTGCCAGCAGCCAAGATCCCAGGAAAGAGACCCAGTACTTC.

The gene calls are TRBV5-6 and TRBJ2-3, with TRBD2 matching 11 bases. V was clipped by 2 bases and J by 5 bases; unmatched bases: 10. CDR1 and CDR2 (germline): SGHDT, YYEEEE. The CDR3 totals 17 residues. DNA for the CDR3: TGTGCCAGCAGCTTTTTCTTTAGCGGGGGGGCGGTAGATACGCAGTATTTT. Amino acid sequence: CASSFFFSGGAVDTQYF.

This clone occurred once. The chain joins TRBV30 to TRBJ2-3; possible D gene TRBD1, 6 bases. The germline V and J ends were trimmed by 1 base and 2 bases, with 13 bases remaining between them. The CDR3 contains 15 residues. Germline V gives CDR1 GTSNPN, CDR2 SVGIG (reference sequence). The CDR3 here is CAWSEGVGDTDTQYF. CDR3 bases: TGTGCCTGGAGTGAGGGGGTAGGTGACACAGATACGCAGTATTTT.

The chain is built from TRBV5-8 and TRBJ2-3, with D tentatively TRBD1 (5 bases). CDR1 and CDR2 (germline): SGHTS, YDEGEE. The CDR3 is made up of 14 amino acids. V lost 0 bases and J lost 4, with 9 bases in between. The CDR3 protein is CASSLAGKADTQYF. The CDR3, as DNA: TGTGCCAGCAGCTTGGCAGGGAAAGCAGATACGCAGTATTTT.

The V gene is TRBV7-9, the J gene TRBJ1-2, with D tentatively TRBD1 (5 bases). CDR1 is SEHNR, CDR2 FQNEAQ, per germline (reference sequence). This CDR3 is built from 16 residues. Trimming took off 4 bases at V and 7 bases at J, with 22 bases between the two ends. The CDR3 DNA is TGTGCCAGCAGCTCACGCGCCGGGGGGGAGTTCGGTGGCTACACCTTC. Protein product: CASSSRAGGEFGGYTF.

The chain employs TRBV6-2 or TRBV6-3 and TRBJ1-5, with D uncertain. Trimming pared 2 bases from V and 2 bases from J, leaving 7 bases between. In germline, CDR1 is MNHEY, CDR2 SVGEGT. The CDR3 covers 14 residues. CDR3: CASSYLPGNQPQHF. The CDR3 coding sequence is TGTGCCAGCAGTTACCTCCCAGGCAATCAGCCCCAGCATTTT.

The CDR3 nucleotides read TGTGCCAGCAGAATTGGGGGGACTAGCGGATACGAGCAGTACTTC. It encodes CASRIGGTSGYEQYF. The chain recombines TRBV6-5 with TRBJ2-7; 11 bases map to TRBD2. The CDR3 length is 15 residues. Losses at the gene ends were 6 bases for V and 4 bases for J; bases not matched to a gene: 8. Germline-derived CDR1 and CDR2 are MNHEY and SVGAGI.

The chain employs TRBV14 and TRBJ2-2, with TRBD2 as a possible D gene (5 bases). The length of the CDR3 is 14 residues. Trimming took 2 bases from V and 8 from J, leaving 12 bases between them. Germline lookup yields CDR1 SGHDN and CDR2 FVKESK. CDR3 amino acids: CASSQRNRGGELFF. CDR3 DNA sequence: TGTGCCAGCAGCCAACGGAACCGAGGGGGGGAGCTGTTTTTT.

The chain links TRBV7-3 to TRBJ2-3; D call uncertain. The germline V and J ends were trimmed by 5 bases and 6 bases, with 9 bases remaining between them. The germline gives CDR1 SGHTA, CDR2 FQGTGA. The CDR3 sequence is 12 residues long. DNA for the CDR3: TGTGCCAGCAGCCCCCCCTCGGATACGCAGTATTTT. As protein: CASSPPSDTQYF.

This rearrangement joins TRBV7-8 to TRBJ1-2, with D perhaps TRBD1 (5 bases). The CDR3 extends over 14 amino acids. V lost 1 base and J 7 bases, leaving 13 bases between the germline ends. Germline loops: CDR1 SGHVS, CDR2 FQNEAQ. CDR3 coding DNA: TGTGCCAGCAGCTTAGGAGGACATTTGGGTGGCTACACCTTC. Its translation is CASSLGGHLGGYTF.

This rearrangement joins TRBV27 to TRBJ2-1; 9 nucleotides align to TRBD2. This CDR3 has 18 amino acids. J lost 10 bases, V lost 6 bases, and 22 bases had no gene match. The germline V gene encodes CDR1 MNHEY and CDR2 SMNVEV (reference sequence). The CDR3 region has the DNA TGTGCCAGCAGCCTAATAACGGGACTAGCCCCCCTCTTGGACGAGCAGTTCTTC. This encodes CASSLITGLAPLLDEQFF.

This clone appeared once. This chain links TRBV11-3 with TRBJ2-1; 7 bases match TRBD2. V gave up 1 base and J gave up 2 bases; unmatched junction bases: 2. The CDR3 contains 15 residues. CDR1 is SGHNT and CDR2 is YENEEA in the germline V gene. The CDR3 region has the DNA TGTGCCAGCAGCTTAGGAAGCGGGGCCTACAATGAGCAGTTCTTC. Translated: CASSLGSGAYNEQFF.

The chain is built from TRBV14 and TRBJ2-7; a weak D match, TRBD1 (5 bases). The CDR3 length is 15 residues. Trimming took 0 bases from V and 1 from J, leaving 10 bases between them. CDR1 and CDR2 from the germline V gene are SGHDN and FVKESK. The CDR3 spells CASSQDPTASYEQYF. The DNA of the CDR3 is TGTGCCAGCAGCCAAGATCCGACAGCGTCCTACGAGCAGTACTTC.